This T cell receptor (beta chain) is from a study of T cells in Graves' hyperthyroidism and ophthalmopathy. Researchers amplified the TCR beta CDR3 regions from RNA transcripts. First-round RT-PCR with HTBI primers amplified the TCR CDR3 region. MiXCR was run by TCRdb on the multiplex PCR reads, yielding one entry per CDR3 protein. The sample records hundreds of thousands of distinct CDR3 sequences, roughly 14% being singletons. Germline V gene data show CDR1 as MNHNS and CDR2 as SASEGT. This CDR3 comprises 16 residues. Trimming pared 4 bases from V and 4 bases from J, leaving 17 bases between. The TCR sequence derives from a man aged 18 to 30 with Graves' ophthalmopathy. The rearrangement uses TRBV6-1 and TRBJ1-5, with D perhaps TRBD1 (5 bases). The material sequenced was blood. CDR3 coding DNA: TGTGCCAGCAGTGCCCACCGGGACGGAAAAAATCAGCCCCAGCATTTT. Translation: CASSAHRDGKNQPQHF.